This T cell receptor (beta chain) was captured by sequencing in a study of T cells in Graves' hyperthyroidism and ophthalmopathy. Amplification yielded TCR beta CDR3 regions, with RNA transcripts as the source. First-round RT-PCR with HTBI primers amplified the TCR CDR3 region. In TCRdb, the multiplex PCR reads were re-called with MiXCR into one record per CDR3 protein. The sample yields 360,000 or so distinct CDR3 sequences, around a sixth seen once. The V end was cut by 7 bases, the J end by 2 bases, with 15 bases between. The CDR3 is 14 amino acids. Germline V gene data show CDR1 as SEHNR and CDR2 as FQNEAQ (reference sequence).

The rearrangement uses TRBV7-9 and TRBJ2-7; tentative D call: TRBD1 (6 bases). The sequenced sample consisted of blood. This sequence originates from a woman aged 40 to 49 with Graves' ophthalmopathy. As DNA, the CDR3 is TGTGCCAGCATACCTCCCGGACAGCCCTACGAGCAGTACTTC. It yields the protein CASIPPGQPYEQYF.